This T cell receptor beta chain was identified in a study of CD8 T cells in Susac syndrome. Notes on this clonotype: Its antigen is not known.

RNA was extracted with the RNeasy kit, and a quantity of roughly 0.5 to 1 ug was reverse transcribed using random hexamers. Coverage of TCR beta CDR3 amplification by immunoSEQ multiplex PCR extended to 54 Vbeta and 13 Jbeta. TCRdb called the immunoSEQ multiplex PCR reads again in MiXCR, with one record for every CDR3 protein. The table records approximately 76,000 distinct CDR3 sequences, about 95% of them present only once. Study results and caveats: The TCR sequencing and HLA analysis in the study involved a relatively small number of individuals, as the study acknowledged.

This CDR3 is 15 amino acids long. V was pared by 3 bases and J by 8 bases, with 17 bases between. From germline, CDR1 is LNHNV and CDR2 YYDKDF (reference sequence). Peripheral blood CD8+ and CD4+ T cells were profiled by TCR beta sequencing. The TCR was taken from a human donor with multiple sclerosis. Material: CD8+ T cells from PBMCs. V usage is TRBV15 and J usage is TRBJ2-1; D possibly corresponds to TRBD2 (7 bases). Written as DNA, the CDR3 is TGTGCCACCAGCAGGGCTATGGGGGGGGGCGATGAGCAGTTCTTC. Translation gives CATSRAMGGGDEQFF.